This TCR beta chain emerged from a study of CD4+ T cells in melanoma. On this clone itself: What it binds is not known.

General study points: A reported correlation linked neoantigen-specific CD4+ T cells to CD8+, macrophage and B cell function. Diverse differentiation states were reported for melanoma neoantigen-specific CD4+ T cells.

Sequencing used immunoSEQ multiplex PCR; TCRdb keeps in-frame clones, though not all of them. This table holds 110,000 to 150,000 clones, 85% to 95% found once. The clonotype was recovered from a human donor with melanoma.

The chain's CDR3 is CASSSSPGISYNEQFF. The CDR3 nucleotides read TGCGCCAGCAGCTCAAGCCCTGGAATAAGCTACAATGAGCAGTTCTTC. The V and J genes are TRBV5-1 and TRBJ2-1; the D is unclear. This CDR3 spans 16 amino acids. Germline CDR1 and CDR2: SGHRS and YFSETQ. V was pared by 3 bases and J by 3 bases, with 16 bases between.